This T cell receptor (beta chain) was identified in a study of blood T cells in healthy people across ages. Study-wide points: More naive CD4+ cells and higher diversity were found in long-lived than in aged donors.

Germline V gene lookup returns CDR1 SGHAT and CDR2 FQDESV (reference sequence). After removal of 5 bases from V and 5 bases from J, the junction contained 10 bases not matched to a gene. The length of the CDR3 is 16 residues. PBMCs numbering at least 6.5 million were isolated per sample. The sample holds a few counts of this clonotype. What it binds is unknown. A second PCR of 7 to 11 cycles used a sample-barcoded 5' primer and a J-beta primer mix. Every sample gave at least 3 million paired-end reads containing CDR3. TCRdb itself ran the 5' RACE reads through MiXCR, one entry per CDR3 protein. The table has approximately 730,000 distinct CDR3 sequences, approximately 43% seen once; the top ten hold approximately 22%.

The sequenced material came from blood. This chain joins TRBV11-1 and TRBJ2-1; 9 bases agree with TRBD1. This receptor was taken from a woman in her fifties or sixties in good health. The CDR3 spells CASSDGPGTGHNEQFF. Written as DNA, the CDR3 is TGTGCCAGCAGCGACGGGCCCGGGACAGGGCACAATGAGCAGTTCTTC.